This T cell receptor beta chain comes out of a study of T cells in Graves' hyperthyroidism and ophthalmopathy (dated by TCRdb to about 2019). General notes on the study: Peripheral blood was sampled at the time of initial diagnosis, prior to any treatment. The paper describes TCR Vbeta CDR3 sequencing of 120 to 150 peripheral blood samples, made up of around 41 ophthalmopathy patients, over 70 hyperthyroidism patients and some 17 progressor patients. In addition, the study compared T-cell repertoires in thyroid tissue and in blood from about six Graves' hyperthyroidism patients. Following sampling, methimazole starting at 30 mg daily was given to hyperthyroidism patients, and high-dose intravenous methylprednisolone was given to ophthalmopathy patients. Prospective prediction of ophthalmopathy was tested in an independent validation cohort consisting of 18 hyperthyroidism patients and 17 patients who later progressed to ophthalmopathy. The 100 or so discovery patients were randomly split 7:3 into training and test sets. A discovery cohort of roughly 100 patients, about 43 with Graves' ophthalmopathy and roughly 59 with stable Graves' hyperthyroidism, was used to find distinguishing TCR V-J signatures. Study-wide conclusions, independent of this receptor: In validation, progression to ophthalmopathy was predicted by the model with roughly 69% sensitivity and roughly 72% specificity, a median of about 6 months before onset. Most expanded thyroid clonotypes (frequency above 0.001) were also detected in blood, a finding suggesting that blood repertoires may reflect thyroid immune responses. Ophthalmopathy was separated from stable hyperthyroidism by a 13 V-J signature model, with around 88% sensitivity and roughly 81% specificity obtained in cross-validation and 80%/75% obtained in testing. Sample size was not statistically predetermined, and investigators were not blinded to group allocation.

Ten or more counts support this clonotype. Its specific antigen is unknown. Base quality data are lacking; no much larger clone is found one base away. TCR beta CDR3 regions were amplified from RNA transcripts. A first-round RT-PCR of the TCR CDR3 used the HTBI primer set with the Qiagen OneStep RT-PCR kit. The libraries were constructed in a second round of multiplex PCR and then size-selected and purified. Sequencing of the libraries was done on an Illumina HiSeq2000 using paired-end 100 bp reads. The study's own analysis went as follows. SOAPnuke was used to process the raw data, with reads discarded if the reads contained adapters or uncalled bases, had a mean Phred below 15, or lacked an exact constant-primer or identifier match. COPE v1.2.5 was used to merge high-quality paired reads, and clonotypes were defined as unique nucleotide sequences. MiTCR v1.1 was used to align the clonotypes against IMGT TRBV, TRBD and TRBJ reference segments. Analysis was restricted to V-J combinations with a frequency above 0.0001, which covered roughly 99% of repertoires. The TCS score was defined as F50 (clonal expansion) divided by E x V (chaos), with BLOSUM62-based TCRdist calculated between CDR3 peptides within each V-J. Welch's t-statistics and random forest reduced fewer than 600 V-J features to 10 to 15, which were used in a naive Bayes classifier (R e1071). The public reads were reprocessed in TCRdb via fastp at Q25 and MiXCR, keeping in-frame beta chains. A single entry per CDR3 protein holds the most common genes and DNA from its merged rows. These V and J calls derive from TCRdb rather than the authors' analysis. The sample table records 450,000 to 650,000 distinct CDR3 sequences; 17% of these occur just once. 17% of the sample is taken by the ten largest.

In the ophthalmopathy patients, disease was moderately to severely active, with a Clinical Activity Score of 3 or more, a NOSPECS grade of 4 or more, and a duration of less than 3 months. The study excluded patients with uncontrolled infections, other autoimmune diseases, pregnancy or lactation. Clinical symptoms, serum thyroxine and TRAb, thyroid ultrasound, and orbital computed tomography formed the basis for the diagnoses. PBMCs were isolated from 10 ml of fresh peripheral blood by Ficoll-Paque density gradient centrifugation. Total RNA was extracted using Trizol reagent, and RNA quality was assessed on an Agilent 2100 Bioanalyzer. The germline V gene encodes CDR1 SGHAT and CDR2 FQNNGV. V is pared back by 5 bases and J by 5 bases, with 15 bases lying between the germline termini. Inclusive of the bounding cysteine and phenylalanine, the CDR3 is 15 residues long. CDR3 DNA only is kept here, 45 bases in frame from base 1.

Sequencing was done on a sample of blood. This TCR derives from a woman under 30 with Graves' ophthalmopathy. The rearrangement joined TRBV11-2 to TRBJ2-2; matching of 5 bases hints at TRBD2 as the D gene. The encoded CDR3 is CASSPVTGSTGELFF. The nucleotides are TGTGCCAGCAGCCCTGTCACGGGGAGTACCGGGGAGCTGTTTTTT. Here the CDR3 is joined to the reference TRBV11-2 and TRBJ2-2 genes, and the full variable domain is: EAGVAQSPRYKIIEKRQSVAFWCNPISGHATLYWYQQILGQGPKLLIQFQNNGVVDDSQLPKDRFSAERLKGVDSTLKIQPAKLEDSAVYLCASSPVTGSTGELFFGEGSRLTVL.